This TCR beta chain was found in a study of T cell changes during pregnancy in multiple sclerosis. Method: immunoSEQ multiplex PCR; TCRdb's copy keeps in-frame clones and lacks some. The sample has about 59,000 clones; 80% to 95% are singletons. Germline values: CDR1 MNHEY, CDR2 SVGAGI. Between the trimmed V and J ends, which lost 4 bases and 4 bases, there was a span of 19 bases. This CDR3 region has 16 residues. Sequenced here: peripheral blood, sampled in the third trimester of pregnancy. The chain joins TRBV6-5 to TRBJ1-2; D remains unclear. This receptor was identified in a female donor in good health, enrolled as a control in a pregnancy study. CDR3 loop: CASSFDGESLIYGYTF. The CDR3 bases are TGTGCCAGCAGTTTCGATGGGGAGTCTCTTATCTATGGCTACACCTTC.